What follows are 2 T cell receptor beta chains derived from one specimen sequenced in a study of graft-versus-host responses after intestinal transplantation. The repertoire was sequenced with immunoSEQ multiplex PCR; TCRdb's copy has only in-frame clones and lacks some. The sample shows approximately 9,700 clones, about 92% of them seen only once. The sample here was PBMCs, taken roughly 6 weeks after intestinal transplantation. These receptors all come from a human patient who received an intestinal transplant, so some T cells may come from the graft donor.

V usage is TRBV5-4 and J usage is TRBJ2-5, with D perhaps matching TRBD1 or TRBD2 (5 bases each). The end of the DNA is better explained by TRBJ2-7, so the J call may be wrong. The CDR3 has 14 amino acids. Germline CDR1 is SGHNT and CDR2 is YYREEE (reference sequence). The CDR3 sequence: CASRVWGTPYEQYF. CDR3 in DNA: TGTGCCAGCAGGGTTTGGGGGACCCCCTACGAGCAGTACTTC.

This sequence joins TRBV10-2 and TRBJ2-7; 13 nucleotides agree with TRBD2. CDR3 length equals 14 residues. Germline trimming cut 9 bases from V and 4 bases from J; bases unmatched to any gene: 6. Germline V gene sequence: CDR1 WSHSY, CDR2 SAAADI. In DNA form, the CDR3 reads TGCGCCAGTCGGACTAGCGGGGGTCGGTACGAGCAGTACTTC. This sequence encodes CASRTSGGRYEQYF.